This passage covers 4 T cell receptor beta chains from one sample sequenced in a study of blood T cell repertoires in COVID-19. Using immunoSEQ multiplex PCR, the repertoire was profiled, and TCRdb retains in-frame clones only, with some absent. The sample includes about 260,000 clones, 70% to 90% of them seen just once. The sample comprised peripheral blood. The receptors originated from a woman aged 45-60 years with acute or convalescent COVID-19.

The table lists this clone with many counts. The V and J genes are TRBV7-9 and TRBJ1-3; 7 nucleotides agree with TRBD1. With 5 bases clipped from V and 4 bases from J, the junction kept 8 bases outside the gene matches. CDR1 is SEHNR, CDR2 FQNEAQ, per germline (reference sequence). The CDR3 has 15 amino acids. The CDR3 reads CASSPKGAGGNTIYF. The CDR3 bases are TGTGCCAGCAGCCCCAAGGGGGCCGGCGGAAACACCATATATTTT.

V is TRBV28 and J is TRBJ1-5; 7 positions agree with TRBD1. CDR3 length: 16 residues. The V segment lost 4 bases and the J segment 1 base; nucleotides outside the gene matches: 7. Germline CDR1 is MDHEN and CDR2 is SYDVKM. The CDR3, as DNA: TGTGCCAGCAGTTCGGGAATCAGGGGGAGCAATCAGCCCCAGCATTTT. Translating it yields CASSSGIRGSNQPQHF.

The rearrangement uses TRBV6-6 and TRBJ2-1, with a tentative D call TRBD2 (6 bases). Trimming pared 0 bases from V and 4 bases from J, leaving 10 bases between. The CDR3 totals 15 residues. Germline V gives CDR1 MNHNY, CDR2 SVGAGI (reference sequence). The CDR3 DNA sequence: TGTGCCAGCAGTTACTCGGCGGGAACATACAATGAGCAGTTCTTC. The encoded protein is CASSYSAGTYNEQFF.

This CDR3 is CASSLLAGGLNTEAFF. The CDR3, as DNA: TGCGCCAGCAGCTTGTTGGCAGGGGGCCTGAACACTGAAGCTTTCTTT. The chain links TRBV5-1 to TRBJ1-1, with 8 bases fitting TRBD1. Germline values: CDR1 SGHRS, CDR2 YFSETQ. V shed 1 base, J shed 0 bases, and the junction held 5 bases outside the gene matches. This CDR3 has 16 amino acids.